A selection of T cell receptor beta chains follows, all from one sample in a study of blood T cell repertoires in COVID-19. Only in-frame clones appear in the TCRdb table, and some are missing; sequencing was by immunoSEQ multiplex PCR. This table holds about 45,000 clones, roughly 86% found once. The sequencing sample was made of peripheral blood. The receptors derive from a human donor in a cohort sampled during active COVID-19. The CDR3 runs from the conserved cysteine through the conserved F or W. The D gene is left open where the match is weak. Expanded clones get a size class; other rows say once, few or many, or leave the size out.

V: TRBV4-3
size: NA
D: NA
J: TRBJ2-3
DNA: TGCGCCAGCAGCCAAAATCTAGCAGAAAGCACAGATACGCAGTATTTT
CDR3: CASSQNLAESTDTQYF

V: TRBV4-2
size: NA
D: TRBD1
J: TRBJ2-7
DNA: TGTGCCAGCAGCCAAGAAGGGACAGGGGTTTCCTACGAGCAGTACTTC
CDR3: CASSQEGTGVSYEQYF

V: TRBV25-1
size: NA
D: TRBD2
J: TRBJ2-7
DNA: TGTGCCAGCAGTGAACCCGGGACTAGCGGGGCCCAGAAGCAGTACTTC
CDR3: CASSEPGTSGAQKQYF

V: TRBV29-1
size: NA
D: NA
J: TRBJ1-2
DNA: TGCAGCGTAATCAGGGAATACTATGGCTACACCTTC
CDR3: CSVIREYYGYTF

V: TRBV10-3
size: NA
D: NA
J: TRBJ1-1
DNA: TGTGCCATCAGTGAGGGACAGCTGGCTGAAGCTTTCTTT
CDR3: CAISEGQLAEAFF

V: TRBV5-6
size: few
D: NA
J: TRBJ1-2
DNA: TGTGCCAGCAGCTTGGAGGGCAGGGTAGGAGGCTACACCTTC
CDR3: CASSLEGRVGGYTF

V: TRBV19
size: NA
D: NA
J: TRBJ1-5
DNA: TGTGCCAGTAGTACCGGCGGGAATCAGCCCCAGCATTTT
CDR3: CASSTGGNQPQHF

V: TRBV10-3
size: NA
D: NA
J: TRBJ2-3
DNA: TGTGCCATCGGTCTAGTTACTAGCACAGATACGCAGTATTTT
CDR3: CAIGLVTSTDTQYF

V: TRBV6-2/TRBV6-3
size: NA
D: NA
J: TRBJ1-1
DNA: TGTGCCAGCAGCACAGGTCTAACTGAAGCTTTCTTT
CDR3: CASSTGLTEAFF

V: TRBV7-2
size: NA
D: NA
J: TRBJ2-5
DNA: TGTGCCAGCAGCCAGGTGGGGGGGCGGGAGACCCAGTACTTC
CDR3: CASSQVGGRETQYF

V: TRBV2
size: NA
D: NA
J: TRBJ2-5
DNA: TGTGCCAGCAGTGAGCTAGAAGAGACCCAGTACTTC
CDR3: CASSELEETQYF

V: TRBV5-6
size: NA
D: TRBD1
J: TRBJ2-3
DNA: TGTGCCAGCAGCTTGTGGCTGAACAGGGGACCCACAGATACGCAGTATTTT
CDR3: CASSLWLNRGPTDTQYF

V: TRBV11-2
size: once
D: TRBD1
J: TRBJ2-5
DNA: TGTGCCAGCAGGGTCGGGACAGGGGGAGAGACCCAGTACTTC
CDR3: CASRVGTGGETQYF

V: TRBV19
size: NA
D: TRBD1
J: TRBJ2-3
DNA: TGTGCCAGTAGTATAGATTCCCGACAGGGGAGGGATACGCAGTATTTT
CDR3: CASSIDSRQGRDTQYF

V: TRBV11-2
size: NA
D: NA
J: TRBJ2-1
DNA: TGTGCCAGCAGCCCCTCGGGACTGACAACCTACAATGAGCAGTTCTTC
CDR3: CASSPSGLTTYNEQFF